This T cell receptor (beta chain) was documented in a study of T cell responses to AZD1222 COVID-19 vaccine. About the study: Some second doses came at about 4 weeks and others at about 12 weeks; these were pooled.

Data came from immunoSEQ multiplex PCR; TCRdb stores just in-frame clones and leaves some out. The repertoire consists of around 140,000 clones, with approximately 84% occurring once and the leading ten covering 20% to 25%. Study-wide results and limits: Breadth and depth of Spike-specific TCRs rose after two AZD1222 doses. Among AZD1222 vaccinees, only six were seropositive at baseline. Clonal diversity was possibly underestimated, and white British individuals and females predominated among donors.

About this clone itself: Its antigen is unknown.

The germline CDR1 and CDR2 sequences are LGHDT and YNNKEL (reference sequence). V lost 0 bases to trimming and J lost 8 bases; unmatched junction nucleotides: 5. This CDR3 is 16 amino acids long. Source: peripheral blood, taken on day 0 of AZD1222 vaccination. This chain joins TRBV3-1 (or the pseudogene TRBV3-2) and TRBJ1-6; 9 nucleotides agree with TRBD1. The origin of this receptor is an adult in good health. The CDR3 DNA reads as TGTGCCAGCAGCCAAGATTCGGACAGGGGAGATTCACCCCTCCACTTT. Its translation: CASSQDSDRGDSPLHF.